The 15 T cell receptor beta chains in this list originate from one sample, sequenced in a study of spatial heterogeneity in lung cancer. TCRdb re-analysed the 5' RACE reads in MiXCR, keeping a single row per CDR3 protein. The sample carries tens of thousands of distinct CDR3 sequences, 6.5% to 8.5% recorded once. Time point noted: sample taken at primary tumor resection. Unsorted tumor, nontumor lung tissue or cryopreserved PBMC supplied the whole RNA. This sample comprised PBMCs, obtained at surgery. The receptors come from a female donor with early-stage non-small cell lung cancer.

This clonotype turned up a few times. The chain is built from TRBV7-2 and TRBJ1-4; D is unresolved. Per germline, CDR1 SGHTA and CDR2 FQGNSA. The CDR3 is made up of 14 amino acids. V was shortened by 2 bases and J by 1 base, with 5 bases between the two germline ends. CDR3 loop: CASSLYGTNEKLFF. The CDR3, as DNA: TGTGCCAGCAGCTTATATGGAACTAATGAAAAACTGTTTTTT.

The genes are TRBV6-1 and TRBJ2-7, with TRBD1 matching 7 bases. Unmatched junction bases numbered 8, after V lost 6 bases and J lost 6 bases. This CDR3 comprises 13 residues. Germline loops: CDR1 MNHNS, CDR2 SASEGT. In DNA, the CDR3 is TGTGCCAGCAGGACAGGGAGTACCGGCGAGCAGTACTTC. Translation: CASRTGSTGEQYF.

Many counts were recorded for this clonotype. The CDR3 reads CASSADRGTTEAFF. CDR3 nucleotides: TGCGCCAGCAGCGCCGACAGGGGTACCACTGAAGCTTTCTTT. The chain employs TRBV5-1 and TRBJ1-1; TRBD1 aligns across 8 bases. The length of the CDR3 is 14 residues. Per germline, CDR1 SGHRS and CDR2 YFSETQ. Trimming at V came to 4 bases and at J to 4 bases, leaving 6 bases not matched to a gene. The full variable domain, its missing parts supplied by reference TRBV5-1 and TRBJ1-1, is KAGVTQTPRYLIKTRGQQVTLSCSPISGHRSVSWYQQTPGQGLQFLFEYFSETQRNKGNFPGRFSGRQFSNSRSEMNVSTLELGDSALYLCASSADRGTTEAFFGQGTRLTVV.

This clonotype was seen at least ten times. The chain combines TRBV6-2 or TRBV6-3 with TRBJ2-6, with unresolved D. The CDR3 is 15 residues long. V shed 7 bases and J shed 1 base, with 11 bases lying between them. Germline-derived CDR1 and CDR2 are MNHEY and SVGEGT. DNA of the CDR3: TGTGCCAGCACCTTAATGGCTTCTGGGGCCAACGTCCTGACTTTC. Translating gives CASTLMASGANVLTF.

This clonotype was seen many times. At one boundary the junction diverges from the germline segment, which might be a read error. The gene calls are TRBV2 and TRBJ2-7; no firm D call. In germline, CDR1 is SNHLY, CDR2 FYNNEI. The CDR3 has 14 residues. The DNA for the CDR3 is TGTGCCAGCAGTGAAGCGGAAGGTCCCTACGAGCAGCACTTC. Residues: CASSEAEGPYEQHF.

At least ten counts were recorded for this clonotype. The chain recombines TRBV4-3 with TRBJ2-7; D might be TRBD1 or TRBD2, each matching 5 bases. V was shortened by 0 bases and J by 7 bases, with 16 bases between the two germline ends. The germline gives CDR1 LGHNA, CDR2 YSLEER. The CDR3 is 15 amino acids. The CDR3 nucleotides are TGCGCCAGCAGCCAAGATGCCGGGGCCAGGTTTGAGCAGTACTTC. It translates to CASSQDAGARFEQYF.

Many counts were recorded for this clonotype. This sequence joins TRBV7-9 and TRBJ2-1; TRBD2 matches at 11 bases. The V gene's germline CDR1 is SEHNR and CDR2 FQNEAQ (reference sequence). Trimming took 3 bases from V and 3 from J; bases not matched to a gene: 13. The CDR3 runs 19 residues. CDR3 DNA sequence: TGTGCCAGCAGCTTTATAGGGACTAGCGGACGTAGCCTCTACAATGAGCAGTTCTTC. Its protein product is CASSFIGTSGRSLYNEQFF.

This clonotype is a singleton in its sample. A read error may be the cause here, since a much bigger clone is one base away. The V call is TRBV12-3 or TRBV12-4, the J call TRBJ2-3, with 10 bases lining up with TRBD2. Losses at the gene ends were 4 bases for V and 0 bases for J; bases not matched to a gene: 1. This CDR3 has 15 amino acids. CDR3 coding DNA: TGTGCCAGCAGTTCGACTAGCGGGAGCACAGATACGCAGTATTTT. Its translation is CASSSTSGSTDTQYF.

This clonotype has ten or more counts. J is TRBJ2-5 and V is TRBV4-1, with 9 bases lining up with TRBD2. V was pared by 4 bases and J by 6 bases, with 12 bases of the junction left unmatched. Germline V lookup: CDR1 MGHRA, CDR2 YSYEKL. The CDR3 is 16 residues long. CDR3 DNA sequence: TGCGCCAGCAGCCGGGAAGGAGCGGGGGGCATAAAGACCCAGTACTTC. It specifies CASSREGAGGIKTQYF.

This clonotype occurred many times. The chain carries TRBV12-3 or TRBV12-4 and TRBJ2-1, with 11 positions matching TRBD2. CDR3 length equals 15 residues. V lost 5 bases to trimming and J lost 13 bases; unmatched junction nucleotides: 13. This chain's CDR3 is CASSTGTSGPFFQFF. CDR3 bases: TGTGCCAGCAGTACGGGGACTAGCGGACCCTTCTTCCAGTTCTTC.

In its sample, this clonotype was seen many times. DNA of the CDR3: TGCGCCAGCAGCCCTGGCGGGACTAGCGGTTCCTACAATGAGCAGTTCTTC. It yields the protein CASSPGGTSGSYNEQFF. The rearrangement uses TRBV5-1 and TRBJ2-1, with 11 bases fitting TRBD2. Trimming removed 4 bases from V and 1 base from J; junction bases left unmatched: 7. The CDR3 consists of 17 residues. CDR1 SGHRS and CDR2 YFSETQ come from the germline V gene.

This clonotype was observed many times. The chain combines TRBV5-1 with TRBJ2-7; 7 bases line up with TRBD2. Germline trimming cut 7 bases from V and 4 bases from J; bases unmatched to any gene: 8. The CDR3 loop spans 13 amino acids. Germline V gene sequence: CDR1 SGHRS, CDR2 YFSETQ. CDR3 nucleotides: TGCGCCAGCCAAGAGCCAGCGGGGTACGAGCAGTACTTC. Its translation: CASQEPAGYEQYF.

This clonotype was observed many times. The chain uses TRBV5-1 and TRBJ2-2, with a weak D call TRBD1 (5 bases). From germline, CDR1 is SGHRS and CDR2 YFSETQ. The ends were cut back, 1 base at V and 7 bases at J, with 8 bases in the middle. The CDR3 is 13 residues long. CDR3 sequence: CASSLWGSGELFF. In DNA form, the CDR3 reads TGCGCCAGCAGCTTGTGGGGCAGCGGGGAGCTGTTTTTT. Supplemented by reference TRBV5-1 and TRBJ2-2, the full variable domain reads KAGVTQTPRYLIKTRGQQVTLSCSPISGHRSVSWYQQTPGQGLQFLFEYFSETQRNKGNFPGRFSGRQFSNSRSEMNVSTLELGDSALYLCASSLWGSGELFFGEGSRLTVL.

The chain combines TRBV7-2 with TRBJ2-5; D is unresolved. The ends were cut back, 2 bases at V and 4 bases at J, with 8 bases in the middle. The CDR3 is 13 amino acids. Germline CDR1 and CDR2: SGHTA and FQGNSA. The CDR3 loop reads CASSLSGGETQYF. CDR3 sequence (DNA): TGTGCCAGCAGCTTATCGGGTGGAGAGACCCAGTACTTC.

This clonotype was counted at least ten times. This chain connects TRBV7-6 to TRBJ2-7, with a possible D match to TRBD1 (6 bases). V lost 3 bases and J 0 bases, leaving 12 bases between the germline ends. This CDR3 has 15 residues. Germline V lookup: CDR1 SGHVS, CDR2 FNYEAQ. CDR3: CASSFQGFPSYEQYF. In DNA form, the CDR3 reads TGTGCCAGCAGCTTCCAGGGGTTCCCCTCCTACGAGCAGTACTTC.